This passage covers 30 T cell receptor beta chains from one sample sequenced in a study of T-cell reconstitution after alpha-beta-depleted transplantation in children. The authors prepared the TCRbeta library with unique molecular identifiers. MiXCR was run by TCRdb on the PCR reads, yielding one entry per CDR3 protein. Altogether about 600,000 distinct CDR3 sequences are present, more than 20% being singletons, with the ten largest covering about 14%. Material: PBMCs, mostly from graft donor cells, obtained 360 days after TCRalphabeta/CD19-depleted stem cell transplant. These receptors were obtained from a boy less than two years old who had a stem cell transplant for acute myeloid leukemia, so the T cells may come from the graft donor.

This chain connects TRBV12-3 or TRBV12-4 to TRBJ2-1; 13 bases align to TRBD2. The CDR3 spans 18 residues. With V trimmed by 5 bases and J by 5 bases, 12 bases remained unmatched. For the CDR3, the DNA is TGTGCCAGCAGTCGACTAGCGGGGGGCCCGCTGTCTGACAATGAGCAGTTCTTC. Amino acids: CASSRLAGGPLSDNEQFF.

The rearrangement uses TRBV2 and TRBJ2-1; 8 nucleotides match TRBD1. The germline gives CDR1 SNHLY, CDR2 FYNNEI. CDR3 length: 15 residues. After removal of 6 bases from V and 4 bases from J, the junction contained 8 bases not matched to a gene. For the CDR3, the DNA is TGTGCCAGCAGCCCCGGACAGGGAACTTACAATGAGCAGTTCTTC. This gives the protein CASSPGQGTYNEQFF. The full variable domain, completed using reference TRBV2 and TRBJ2-1, is EPEVTQTPSHQVTQMGQEVILRCVPISNHLYFYWYRQILGQKVEFLVSFYNNEISEKSEIFDDQFSVERPDGSNFTLKIRSTKLEDSAMYFCASSPGQGTYNEQFFGPGTRLTVL.

This clonotype has a count of ten or more. V and J are TRBV3-1 and TRBJ2-7; 9 bases agree with TRBD1. The V and J ends lost 1 base and 2 bases, in that order; junction bases with no gene match: 3. The germline gives CDR1 LGHDT, CDR2 YNNKEL (reference sequence). The CDR3 is made up of 15 amino acids. CDR3 coding DNA: TGTGCCAGCAGCCAAGGACAGGGGGGTCCCTACGAGCAGTACGTC. Its protein is CASSQGQGGPYEQYV.

This clonotype was observed at least ten times. The chain carries TRBV29-1 and TRBJ2-3; D is possibly TRBD1 or TRBD2 (5 bases each). The V and J ends lost 4 bases and 1 base respectively, with 9 bases between them. In germline, CDR1 is SQVTM, CDR2 ANQGSEA. This CDR3 is built from 13 residues. This CDR3 is CSVAGLGTDTQYF. DNA for the CDR3: TGCAGCGTTGCGGGGCTTGGCACAGATACGCAGTATTTT.

This clonotype was observed at least ten times. V and J are TRBV29-1 and TRBJ2-1; 11 bases match TRBD1. The CDR3 spans 17 residues. In germline, CDR1 is SQVTM, CDR2 ANQGSEA. With 6 bases clipped from V and 0 bases from J, the junction kept 10 bases outside the gene matches. As DNA, the CDR3 is TGCAGCGTGGACAGGGGGCTCTCTGGAAGCTCCTACAATGAGCAGTTCTTC. It is translated as CSVDRGLSGSSYNEQFF.

The V call is TRBV4-1, the J call TRBJ2-7, with 9 bases that match TRBD1. The V gene's germline CDR1 is MGHRA and CDR2 YSYEKL. V lost 4 bases to trimming and J lost 2 bases; unmatched junction nucleotides: 3. This CDR3 is built from 14 residues. CDR3 protein: CASSPRDRAYEQYV. CDR3 nucleotides: TGCGCCAGCAGCCCTCGGGACAGGGCCTACGAGCAGTACGTC.

CDR3 DNA sequence: TGCAGTGCTTCCATACTGTATGAGCAGTTCTTC. This translates into CSASILYEQFF. The V call is TRBV20-1, the J call TRBJ2-1; D unclear. The CDR3 has 11 residues. The germline V and J ends were trimmed by 5 bases and 8 bases, with 10 bases remaining between them. Germline V gene data show CDR1 as DFQATT and CDR2 as SNEGSKA (reference sequence).

V is TRBV24-1 and J is TRBJ2-2; D remains ambiguous. The V gene lost 4 bases and the J gene lost 6 bases, with 8 bases spanning the gap. The germline V gene encodes CDR1 KGHDR and CDR2 SFDVKD. The CDR3 is 13 residues long. The CDR3 loop reads CATSDPSPGELFF. The CDR3 DNA is TGTGCCACCAGTGACCCAAGTCCCGGGGAGCTGTTTTTT.

The chain is built from TRBV15 and TRBJ2-4; the D gene is possibly TRBD2 (6 bases). The germline gives CDR1 LNHNV, CDR2 YYDKDF (reference sequence). With 0 bases removed from V and 0 bases from J, the gap between germline ends came to 12 bases. The length of the CDR3 is 17 residues. CDR3 bases: TGTGCCACCAGCAGAGAGGTGGGGGGACTAGCCAAAAACATTCAGTACTTC. This gives the protein CATSREVGGLAKNIQYF.

Many counts were recorded for this clonotype. The chain carries TRBV11-2 and TRBJ2-7; D is perhaps TRBD1 (6 bases). Per germline, CDR1 SGHAT and CDR2 FQNNGV. The CDR3 totals 15 residues. V shed 0 bases and J shed 2 bases, with 11 bases lying between them. The CDR3 region has the DNA TGTGCCAGCAGCTTAGACAGGGGCAATCCCTACGAGCAGTACTTC. Encoded protein: CASSLDRGNPYEQYF.

V gene TRBV4-3 combines with J gene TRBJ2-1, with a possible D match to TRBD2 (6 bases). This CDR3 comprises 12 residues. V lost 1 base, J lost 10 bases, and 8 bases lay in between. Germline loops: CDR1 LGHNA, CDR2 YSLEER. DNA for the CDR3: TGCGCCAGCAGCCAAGGGGGGGAAGAGCAGTTCTTC. It codes for CASSQGGEEQFF.

The rearrangement uses TRBV20-1 and TRBJ2-7; D not certain. The CDR3 covers 13 residues. Trimming pared 1 base from V and 2 bases from J, leaving 9 bases between. Germline values: CDR1 DFQATT, CDR2 SNEGSKA (reference sequence). The CDR3 sequence: CSARGSGTYEQYV. The CDR3 DNA reads TGCAGTGCTAGAGGTTCCGGTACCTACGAGCAGTACGTC.

This clonotype was counted only a few times. The J gene is TRBJ2-2, the V gene TRBV28, with D uncertain. Germline CDR1 and CDR2: MDHEN and SYDVKM. This CDR3 has 12 amino acids. V was pared by 5 bases and J by 7 bases, with 8 bases between. The CDR3 DNA sequence: TGTGCCAGCAGTCCCCCAATCGGGGAGCTGTTTTTT. Translated: CASSPPIGELFF.

This clonotype has just a few counts. This chain links TRBV20-1 with TRBJ1-1; no definite D call. This CDR3 spans 13 amino acids. Per the germline V gene, CDR1 is DFQATT and CDR2 is SNEGSKA (reference sequence). V was cut by 6 bases and J by 5 bases, with 16 bases left in between. CDR3 amino acids: CSAGGGGSTEAFF. CDR3 sequence (DNA): TGCAGTGCAGGAGGCGGAGGGAGTACTGAAGCTTTCTTT.

This chain connects TRBV6-1 to TRBJ2-2, with 12 bases that match TRBD2. V lost 4 bases and J lost 4; bases outside the gene matches: 10. The germline V gene has CDR1 MNHNS and CDR2 SASEGT. This CDR3 has 18 residues. The CDR3 spells CASSVLAGGPDRTGELFF. The DNA of the CDR3 is TGTGCCAGCAGTGTCCTAGCGGGGGGGCCCGATCGCACCGGGGAGCTGTTTTTT.

The chain carries TRBV20-1 and TRBJ2-1, with 12 nucleotides matching TRBD2. V dropped 3 bases and J dropped 5; count of bases not matched to a gene: 11. CDR3 size: 17 residues. Looked up from germline, CDR1 is DFQATT and CDR2 is SNEGSKA (reference sequence). CDR3 amino acids: CSARRTYTSGGNNEQFF. The CDR3 DNA reads TGCAGTGCTAGGCGTACCTACACTAGCGGGGGGAACAATGAGCAGTTCTTC.

This clonotype was counted ten times or more. CDR3 DNA: TGTGCCAGCAGCTTAGTCGGCGGGGGGGCCAACAATGAGCAGTTCTTC. Its protein product is CASSLVGGGANNEQFF. V is TRBV11-3 and J is TRBJ2-1, with 9 positions matching TRBD2. This CDR3 spans 16 amino acids. Germline V CDR1 and CDR2: SGHNT, YENEEA. Unmatched junction bases numbered 6, after V lost 1 base and J lost 5 bases.

The rearrangement joins TRBV7-2 to TRBJ2-6; the D gene is possibly TRBD1 (5 bases). The germline V and J ends were trimmed by 0 bases and 4 bases, with 16 bases remaining between them. The germline V gene has CDR1 SGHTA and CDR2 FQGNSA. The CDR3 consists of 18 residues. This CDR3 is CASSLAPPTVHGANVLTF. The DNA for the CDR3 is TGTGCCAGCAGCTTAGCCCCACCGACAGTTCACGGGGCCAACGTCCTGACTTTC.

V and J are TRBV15 and TRBJ1-1; a possible D gene is TRBD1 (5 bases). This CDR3 comprises 15 residues. The ends were cut back, 1 base at V and 5 bases at J, with 14 bases in the middle. Germline assignment: CDR1 LNHNV and CDR2 YYDKDF (reference sequence). CDR3 sequence reads: CATSRVPGRQTEAFF. CDR3 sequence (DNA): TGTGCCACCAGCAGAGTCCCAGGGAGGCAAACTGAAGCTTTCTTT. Variable domain in full (rest from reference TRBV15 and TRBJ1-1): DAMVIQNPRYQVTQFGKPVTLSCSQTLNHNVMYWYQQKSSQAPKLLFHYYDKDFNNEADTPDNFQSRRPNTSFCFLDIRSPGLGDTAMYLCATSRVPGRQTEAFFGQGTRLTVV.

The J gene is TRBJ2-3, the V gene TRBV27; 7 bases fit TRBD2. The V segment lost 5 bases and the J segment 2 bases; nucleotides outside the gene matches: 19. Germline V gives CDR1 MNHEY, CDR2 SMNVEV (reference sequence). This CDR3 has 19 residues. The CDR3 reads CASSKRLASNAPLTDTQYF. CDR3 DNA: TGTGCCAGCAGTAAAAGACTAGCTTCCAATGCCCCACTCACAGATACGCAGTATTTT.

The V gene is TRBV4-2, the J gene TRBJ2-7, with D perhaps matching TRBD2 (5 bases). The CDR3 is 13 residues long. The germline V and J ends were trimmed by 4 bases and 1 base, with 8 bases remaining between them. Germline V gene lookup returns CDR1 LGHNA and CDR2 YNFKEQ. The CDR3 loop is CASSLDLSYEQYV. The CDR3 DNA reads as TGTGCCAGCAGCCTGGACTTGTCCTACGAGCAGTACGTC.

This clonotype was detected ten times or more. V and J are TRBV9 and TRBJ2-3; TRBD1 is a possible D gene (5 bases). This CDR3 is 15 amino acids long. Germline V gives CDR1 SGDLS, CDR2 YYNGEE. Deletions cut 0 bases from V and 4 bases from J, with 12 bases between. This CDR3 reads CASSVVGQGADTQYF. DNA of the CDR3: TGTGCCAGCAGCGTAGTAGGGCAGGGTGCAGATACGCAGTATTTT. Full variable domain (outside the CDR3, taken from reference TRBV9 and TRBJ2-3): DSGVTQTPKHLITATGQRVTLRCSPRSGDLSVYWYQQSLDQGLQFLIQYYNGEERAKGNILERFSAQQFPDLHSELNLSSLELGDSALYFCASSVVGQGADTQYFGPGTRLTVL.

This clonotype appeared a single time. J is TRBJ2-7 and V is TRBV28; D perhaps matches TRBD2 (5 bases). Trimming pared 3 bases from V and 4 bases from J, leaving 13 bases between. Germline V CDR1 and CDR2: MDHEN, SYDVKM. The length of the CDR3 is 14 residues. CDR3 bases: TGTGCCAGCAGTTTTTCGGGCGGAGGTTACGAGCAGTACGTC. Its translation is CASSFSGGGYEQYV.

This chain uses TRBV9 with TRBJ2-2; TRBD1 might be the D (6 bases). CDR1 is SGDLS and CDR2 is YYNGEE in the germline V gene. The CDR3 is 16 residues long. V dropped 4 bases and J dropped 1 base, with 14 bases sitting between them. The CDR3 DNA reads as TGTGCCAGCAGCTCCCACGGGACACTGAACACCGGGGAGCTGTTTTTT. Translated, it gives CASSSHGTLNTGELFF.

This clonotype was seen once. The CDR3 DNA is TGTGCCAGCAGCTCTGGACCGAGATGGGAACAAAACTATGGCTACACCTTC. It codes for CASSSGPRWEQNYGYTF. The chain couples TRBV7-9 to TRBJ1-2; unclear D gene. CDR1 SEHNR and CDR2 FQNEAQ come from the germline V gene (reference sequence). There are 17 residues in the CDR3. Trimming removed 4 bases at V and 2 bases at J, with 20 bases between.

A few counts support this clonotype. This chain uses TRBV29-1 with TRBJ2-7; 9 bases are shared with TRBD1. The V segment lost 4 bases and the J segment 5 bases; nucleotides outside the gene matches: 3. Germline V gives CDR1 SQVTM, CDR2 ANQGSEA. The CDR3 spans 12 residues. The chain's CDR3 is CSVGGQGNEQYV. Written as DNA, the CDR3 is TGCAGCGTTGGGGGACAGGGTAACGAGCAGTACGTC.

The chain couples TRBV7-9 to TRBJ2-1; weak D call: TRBD2 (7 bases). Per germline, CDR1 SEHNR and CDR2 FQNEAQ (reference sequence). Between the trimmed V and J ends, which lost 5 bases and 1 base, there was a span of 15 bases. The CDR3 is 16 amino acids. The CDR3: CASSRRGGLSYNEQFF. The CDR3 bases are TGTGCCAGCAGCCGGAGGGGGGGGCTTTCCTACAATGAGCAGTTCTTC.

This clonotype has a count of ten or more. The chain recombines TRBV3-1 with TRBJ2-3; maybe TRBD2 (6 bases). The V end was cut by 3 bases, the J end by 0 bases, with 10 bases between. This CDR3 comprises 15 residues. Looked up from germline, CDR1 is LGHDT and CDR2 is YNNKEL (reference sequence). The CDR3 DNA follows: TGTGCCAGCAGCCAGGGGACTTATAGCACAGATACGCAGTATTTT. Amino acid sequence: CASSQGTYSTDTQYF.

This clonotype was picked up many times. V is TRBV28 and J is TRBJ2-7, with D hard to call. Trimming removed 4 bases from V and 2 bases from J, with 15 bases in between. The CDR3 totals 15 residues. Germline loops: CDR1 MDHEN, CDR2 SYDVKM. The CDR3 spells CASSSPVGSAYEQYV. Here the CDR3 DNA reads TGTGCCAGCAGTTCCCCGGTCGGCTCAGCCTACGAGCAGTACGTC.

This clonotype has more than one count but fewer than ten. The V and J genes are TRBV7-2 and TRBJ2-3; 10 positions match TRBD2. Germline V lookup: CDR1 SGHTA, CDR2 FQGNSA. The CDR3 has 15 residues. Unmatched junction bases numbered 2, after V lost 3 bases and J lost 2 bases. The CDR3 protein is CASSFGLAVTDTQYF. CDR3 bases: TGTGCCAGCAGCTTCGGACTAGCGGTCACAGATACGCAGTATTTT.